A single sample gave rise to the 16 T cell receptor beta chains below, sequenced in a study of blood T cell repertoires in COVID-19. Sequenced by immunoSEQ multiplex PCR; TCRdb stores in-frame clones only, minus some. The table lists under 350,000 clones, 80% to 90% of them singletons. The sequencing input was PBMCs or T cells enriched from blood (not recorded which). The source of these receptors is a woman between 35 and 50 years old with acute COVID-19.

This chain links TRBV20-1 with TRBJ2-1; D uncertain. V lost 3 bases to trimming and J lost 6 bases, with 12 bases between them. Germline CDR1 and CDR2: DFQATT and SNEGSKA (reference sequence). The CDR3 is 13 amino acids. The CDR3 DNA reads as TGCAGTGCTAGTACCCCATGGGCCAATGAGCAGTTCTTC. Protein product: CSASTPWANEQFF.

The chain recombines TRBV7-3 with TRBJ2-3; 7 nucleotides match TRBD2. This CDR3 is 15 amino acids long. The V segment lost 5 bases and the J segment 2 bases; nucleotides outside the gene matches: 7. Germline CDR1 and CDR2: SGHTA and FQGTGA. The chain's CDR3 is CASSPSGAFTDTQYF. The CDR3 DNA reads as TGTGCCAGCAGCCCGAGCGGGGCCTTCACAGATACGCAGTATTTT.

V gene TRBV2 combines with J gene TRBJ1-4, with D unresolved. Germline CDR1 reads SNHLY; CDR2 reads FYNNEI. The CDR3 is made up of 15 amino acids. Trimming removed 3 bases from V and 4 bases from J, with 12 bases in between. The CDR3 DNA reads TGTGCCAGCAGTGAGGGAGGGCAGGATAATGAAAAACTGTTTTTT. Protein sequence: CASSEGGQDNEKLFF.

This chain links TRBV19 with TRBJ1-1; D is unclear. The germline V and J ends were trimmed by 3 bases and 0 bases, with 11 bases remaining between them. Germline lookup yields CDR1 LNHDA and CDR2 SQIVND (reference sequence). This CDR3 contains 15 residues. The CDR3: CASSIHPGLNTEAFF. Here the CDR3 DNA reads TGTGCCAGTAGTATTCATCCGGGATTGAACACTGAAGCTTTCTTT.

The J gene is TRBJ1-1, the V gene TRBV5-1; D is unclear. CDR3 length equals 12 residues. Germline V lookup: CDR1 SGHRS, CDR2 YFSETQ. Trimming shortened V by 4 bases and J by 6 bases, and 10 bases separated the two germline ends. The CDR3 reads CASSLPSAEAFF. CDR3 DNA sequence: TGCGCCAGCAGCCTCCCGTCGGCTGAAGCTTTCTTT.

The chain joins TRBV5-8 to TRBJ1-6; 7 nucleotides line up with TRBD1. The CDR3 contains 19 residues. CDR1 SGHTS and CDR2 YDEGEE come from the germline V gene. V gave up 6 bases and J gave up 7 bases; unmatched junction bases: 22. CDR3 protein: CASTMDRDSYPGINSPLHF. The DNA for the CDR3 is TGTGCCAGCACTATGGACCGGGACAGTTACCCAGGAATAAATTCACCCCTCCACTTT.

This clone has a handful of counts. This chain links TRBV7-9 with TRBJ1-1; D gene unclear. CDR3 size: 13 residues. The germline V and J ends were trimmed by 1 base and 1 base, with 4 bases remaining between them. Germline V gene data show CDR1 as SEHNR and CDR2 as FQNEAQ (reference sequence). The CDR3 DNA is TGTGCCAGCAGCTTAGGTCGGAACACTGAAGCTTTCTTT. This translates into CASSLGRNTEAFF. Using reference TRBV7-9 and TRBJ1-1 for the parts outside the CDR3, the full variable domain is DTGVSQNPRHKITKRGQNVTFRCDPISEHNRLYWYRQTLGQGPEFLTYFQNEAQLEKSRLLSDRFSAERPKGSFSTLEIQRTEQGDSAMYLCASSLGRNTEAFFGQGTRLTVV.

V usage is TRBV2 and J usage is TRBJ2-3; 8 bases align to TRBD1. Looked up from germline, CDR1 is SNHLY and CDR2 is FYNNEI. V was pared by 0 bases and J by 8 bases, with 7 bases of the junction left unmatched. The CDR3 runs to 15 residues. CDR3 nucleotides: TGTGCCAGCAGTGAAGCTGGACAGGGTTTATCTACGCAGTATTTT. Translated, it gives CASSEAGQGLSTQYF. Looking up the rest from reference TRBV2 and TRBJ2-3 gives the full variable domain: EPEVTQTPSHQVTQMGQEVILRCVPISNHLYFYWYRQILGQKVEFLVSFYNNEISEKSEIFDDQFSVERPDGSNFTLKIRSTKLEDSAMYFCASSEAGQGLSTQYFGPGTRLTVL.

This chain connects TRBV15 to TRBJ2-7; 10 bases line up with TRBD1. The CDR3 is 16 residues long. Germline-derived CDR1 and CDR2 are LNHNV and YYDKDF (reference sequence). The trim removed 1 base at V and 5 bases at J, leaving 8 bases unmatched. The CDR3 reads CATSRGGGQGRNEQYF. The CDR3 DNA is TGTGCCACCAGCAGAGGGGGGGGACAGGGGAGGAACGAGCAGTACTTC.

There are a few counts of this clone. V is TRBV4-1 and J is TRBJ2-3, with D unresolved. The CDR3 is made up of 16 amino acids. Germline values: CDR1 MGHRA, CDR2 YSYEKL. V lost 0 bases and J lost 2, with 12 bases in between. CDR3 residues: CASSQDWAAHTDTQYF. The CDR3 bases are TGCGCCAGCAGCCAAGATTGGGCTGCTCACACAGATACGCAGTATTTT.

Here the CDR3 DNA reads TGTGCCAGCAGCCAAGAGATCCCCAAACTAGCGGGGTCACTGAATGAGCAGTTCTTC. Its translation is CASSQEIPKLAGSLNEQFF. This chain uses TRBV4-2 with TRBJ2-1, with TRBD2 matching over 10 bases. V was clipped by 0 bases and J by 7 bases; unmatched bases: 15. The V gene's germline CDR1 is LGHNA and CDR2 YNFKEQ. This CDR3 has 19 residues.

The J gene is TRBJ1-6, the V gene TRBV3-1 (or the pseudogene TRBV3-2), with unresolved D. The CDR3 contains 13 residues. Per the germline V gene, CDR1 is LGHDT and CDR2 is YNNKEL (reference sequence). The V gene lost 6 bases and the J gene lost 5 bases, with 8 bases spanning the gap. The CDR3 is CASRGPHNSPLHF. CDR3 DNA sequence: TGTGCCAGCAGGGGCCCTCATAATTCACCCCTCCACTTT.

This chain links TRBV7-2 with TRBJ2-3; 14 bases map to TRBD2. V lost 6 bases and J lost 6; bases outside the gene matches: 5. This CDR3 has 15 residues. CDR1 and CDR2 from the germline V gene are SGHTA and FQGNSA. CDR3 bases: TGTGCCAGCAGTCGACTAGCGGGGGGGCAGGATACGCAGTATTTT. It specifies CASSRLAGGQDTQYF.

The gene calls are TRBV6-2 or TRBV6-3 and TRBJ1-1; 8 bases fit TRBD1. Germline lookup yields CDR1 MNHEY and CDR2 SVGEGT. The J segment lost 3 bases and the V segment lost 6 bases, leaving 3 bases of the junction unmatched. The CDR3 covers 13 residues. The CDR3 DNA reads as TGTGCCAGCAGCCCGACAGGGGACACTGAAGCTTTCTTT. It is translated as CASSPTGDTEAFF.

This chain's CDR3 is CASSLWGATNEKLFF. In DNA form, the CDR3 reads TGTGCCAGCAGTTTATGGGGAGCAACTAATGAAAAACTGTTTTTT. This chain connects TRBV28 to TRBJ1-4; D gene uncertain. CDR1 is MDHEN, CDR2 SYDVKM, per germline. This CDR3 is 15 amino acids long. Trimming removed 0 bases at V and 0 bases at J, with 5 bases between. Together with reference TRBV28 and TRBJ1-4, the CDR3 gives the full variable domain: DVKVTQSSRYLVKRTGEKVFLECVQDMDHENMFWYRQDPGLGLRLIYFSYDVKMKEKGDIPEGYSVSREKKERFSLILESASTNQTSMYLCASSLWGATNEKLFFGSGTQLSVL.

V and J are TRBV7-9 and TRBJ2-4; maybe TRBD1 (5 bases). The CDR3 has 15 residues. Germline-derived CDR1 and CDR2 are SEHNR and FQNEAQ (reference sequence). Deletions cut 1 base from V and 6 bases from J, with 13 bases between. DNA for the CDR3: TGTGCCAGCAGCTTAGAGCAGGGATTAACAAACATTCAGTACTTC. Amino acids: CASSLEQGLTNIQYF. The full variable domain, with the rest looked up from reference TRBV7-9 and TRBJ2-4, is DTGVSQNPRHKITKRGQNVTFRCDPISEHNRLYWYRQTLGQGPEFLTYFQNEAQLEKSRLLSDRFSAERPKGSFSTLEIQRTEQGDSAMYLCASSLEQGLTNIQYFGAGTRLSVL.